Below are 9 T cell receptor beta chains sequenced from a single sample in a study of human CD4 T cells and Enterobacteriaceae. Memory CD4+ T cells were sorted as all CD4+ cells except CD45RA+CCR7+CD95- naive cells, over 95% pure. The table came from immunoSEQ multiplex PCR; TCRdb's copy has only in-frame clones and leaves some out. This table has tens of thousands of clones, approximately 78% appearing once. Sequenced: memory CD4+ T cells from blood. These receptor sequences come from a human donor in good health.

The DNA of the CDR3 is TGTGCCAGCTCACCAATGGCTACAAATGAGCAGTTCTTC. It translates to CASSPMATNEQFF. This chain joins TRBV18 and TRBJ2-1; D uncertain. The germline V gene encodes CDR1 KGHSH and CDR2 LQKENI. The germline V and J ends were trimmed by 2 bases and 7 bases, with 9 bases remaining between them. This CDR3 region has 13 residues.

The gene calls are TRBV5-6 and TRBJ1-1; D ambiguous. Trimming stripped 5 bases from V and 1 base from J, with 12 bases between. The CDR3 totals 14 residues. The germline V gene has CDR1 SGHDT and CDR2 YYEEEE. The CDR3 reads CASSPVAANTEAFF. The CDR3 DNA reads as TGTGCCAGCAGTCCCGTGGCAGCGAACACTGAAGCTTTCTTT.

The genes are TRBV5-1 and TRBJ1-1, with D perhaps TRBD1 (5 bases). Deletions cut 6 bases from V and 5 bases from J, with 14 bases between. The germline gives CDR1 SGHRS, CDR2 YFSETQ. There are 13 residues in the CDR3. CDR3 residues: CASTPEGRTEAFF. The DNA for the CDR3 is TGCGCCAGCACACCCGAGGGGAGGACTGAAGCTTTCTTT.

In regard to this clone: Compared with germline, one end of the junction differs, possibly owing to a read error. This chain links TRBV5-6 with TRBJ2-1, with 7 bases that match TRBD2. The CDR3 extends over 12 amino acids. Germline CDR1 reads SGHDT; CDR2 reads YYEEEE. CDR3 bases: TGTGCCAGCAGCTTGGTCAGCGGGGTTTTAATCTTC. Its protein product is CASSLVSGVLIF. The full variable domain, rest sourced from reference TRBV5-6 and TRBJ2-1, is DAGVTQSPTHLIKTRGQQVTLRCSPKSGHDTVSWYQQALGQGPQFIFQYYEEEERQRGNFPDRFSGHQFPNYSSELNVNALLLGDSALYLCASSLVSGVLIFGPGTRLTVL.

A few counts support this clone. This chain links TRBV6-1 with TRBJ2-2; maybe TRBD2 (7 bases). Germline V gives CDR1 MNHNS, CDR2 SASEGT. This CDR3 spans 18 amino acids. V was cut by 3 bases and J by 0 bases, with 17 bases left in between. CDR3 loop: CASSEVGRGSPNTGELFF. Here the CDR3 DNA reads TGTGCCAGCAGTGAGGTGGGGAGGGGGTCCCCGAACACCGGGGAGCTGTTTTTT.

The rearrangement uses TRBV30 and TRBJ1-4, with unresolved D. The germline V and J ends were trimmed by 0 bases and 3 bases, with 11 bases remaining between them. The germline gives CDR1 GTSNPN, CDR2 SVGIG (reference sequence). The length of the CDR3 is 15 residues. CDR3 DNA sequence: TGTGCCTGGAGTGTACTGTCTGTAGCTAATGAAAAACTGTTTTTT. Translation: CAWSVLSVANEKLFF.

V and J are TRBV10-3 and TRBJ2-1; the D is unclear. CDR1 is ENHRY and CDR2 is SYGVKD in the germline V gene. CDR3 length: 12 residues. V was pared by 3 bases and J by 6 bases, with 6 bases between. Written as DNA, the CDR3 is TGTGCCATCAGTGACTCCCCCAATGAGCAGTTCTTC. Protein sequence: CAISDSPNEQFF.

The CDR3 spells CASSKGTDSNQPQHF. DNA for the CDR3: TGTGCCAGCAGCAAGGGGACGGATAGCAATCAGCCCCAGCATTTT. V and J are TRBV6-6 and TRBJ1-5, with a possible D match to TRBD1 (5 bases). The CDR3 has 15 amino acids. V dropped 6 bases and J dropped 0 bases, with 12 bases sitting between them. Looked up from germline, CDR1 is MNHNY and CDR2 is SVGAGI (reference sequence).

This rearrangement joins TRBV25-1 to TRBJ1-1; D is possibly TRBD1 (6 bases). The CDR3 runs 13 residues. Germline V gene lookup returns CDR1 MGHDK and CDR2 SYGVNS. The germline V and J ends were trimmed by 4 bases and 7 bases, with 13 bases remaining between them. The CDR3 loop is CASSVGGRDEAFF. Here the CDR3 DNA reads TGTGCCAGCAGTGTAGGGGGACGGGATGAAGCTTTCTTT.